These T cell receptor beta chains were read from a single sample in a study of neoadjuvant anti-PD-1 for oral cavity cancer. The assay was immunoSEQ multiplex PCR, and TCRdb's table has in-frame clones only and misses some. The sample lists around 35,000 clones; 35% to 40% were seen once. This specimen consisted of tumor tissue, obtained after nivolumab (anti-PD-1) treatment. The receptors were gathered from a person between 35 and 79 years old with oral cavity squamous cell carcinoma. CDR3s include the opening cysteine and the closing phenylalanine or tryptophan. Clone size is shown for a subset of rows, as once, few, many or a class of expanded clone.

>NA|TRBV5-6
CASSLRGPYEQYF
>medium-sized|TRBV7-3
CASSFGGGAMDTQYF
>few|TRBV11-2
CASSPRLAGRSDTQYF
>NA|TRBV10-3
CAISTTSTGLNTEAFF
>NA|TRBV5-4
CASSFLAGAPDTQYF
>NA|TRBV5-6
CASSSGTANYGYTF
>once|TRBV9
CASSVQGSWATDTQYF
>NA|TRBV2
CASSEMRRLPSGYTF
>NA|TRBV4-1
CASSQEGSGNTIYF
>NA|TRBV29-1
CSVETSGANVLTF
>NA|TRBV5-1
CASSLGGGSYGYTF
>NA|TRBV5-4
CASTRTGQVNTGELFF
>few|TRBV7-2
CASSQGVKDSPLHF
>many|TRBV11-2
CASSLDRNQPQHF
>once|TRBV21-1
CASSFRHSVYEQYF
>NA|TRBV5-4
CASSLSTGTNYGYTF
>NA|TRBV7-3
CASSLQSSSGANVLTF
>NA|TRBV15
CATSLAGRDSNEQFF
>NA|TRBV5-4
CASSSASFWGANVLTF
>NA|TRBV6-4
CASSEDRGQTDTQYF
>NA|TRBV28
CASSPRGVAEKLFF
>many|TRBV7-3
CASSPTSSGEQFF
>NA|TRBV7-9
CASSLAWTGLYEKLFF
>NA|TRBV4-1
CASSLEDRGNNEQFF
>NA|TRBV18
CASSPPSDRVRYGYTF
>NA|TRBV7-8
CASSLGARGRGDTQYF
>many|TRBV4-2
CASSQEWGTEAFF
>few|TRBV7-9
CASSLVGNEQFF
>NA|TRBV21-1
CASSKCVGPGANVLTF
>few|TRBV6-6
CASSYVAFNQPQHF
>NA|TRBV7-3
CASSRQLGDTEAFF
>NA|TRBV2
CASRGTGVSPLHF
>NA|TRBV30
CAWSGQGYEQYF
>many|TRBV20-1
CSAEASTEAFF
>NA|TRBV11-1
CASSLQGQNGYTF
>NA|TRBV15
CATSREPSYEQYF
>NA|TRBV27
CASSLKRARREQYF
>few|TRBV5-1
CASSGTLGEEGSYNEQFF
>many|TRBV5-1
CASSLAALGTEAFF
>NA|TRBV5-6
CASSLGSPNSPLHF
>once|TRBV27
CASSSQTGAYEQYF
>medium-sized|TRBV7-3
CASSLLSSGRAYNEQFF
>NA|TRBV2
CASRTGEMTEAFF
>few|TRBV30
CAWRTPSRYNEQFF
>few|TRBV5-6
CASSLYRGFGNEQYF
>NA|TRBV5-1
CASASQDGYGYTF